Below are 30 T cell receptor beta chains sequenced from a single sample in a study of blood T cells in healthy people across ages. Combining a sample-barcoded 5' primer with a J-beta primer mix, a second PCR ran for roughly 7 to 11 cycles. MiXCR was run by TCRdb on the 5' RACE reads, yielding one entry per CDR3 protein. The table includes 450,000 to 650,000 distinct CDR3 sequences, less than 25% detected once. The same data also contributed to another study, on T cells of mothers and their children.

The sample taken for sequencing was blood. The receptors stem from a boy aged 5-17 years in good health.

This clonotype was observed a single time. The J gene is TRBJ2-1, the V gene TRBV28; 10 bases map to TRBD1. The germline V gene encodes CDR1 MDHEN and CDR2 SYDVKM. V was clipped by 7 bases and J by 8 bases; unmatched bases: 11. The CDR3 is 15 residues long. CDR3 residues: CASTQAGQGNHEQFF. The CDR3 coding sequence is TGTGCCAGCACTCAAGCGGGACAGGGGAACCATGAGCAGTTCTTC. The whole variable domain, filled in from reference TRBV28 and TRBJ2-1, reads DVKVTQSSRYLVKRTGEKVFLECVQDMDHENMFWYRQDPGLGLRLIYFSYDVKMKEKGDIPEGYSVSREKKERFSLILESASTNQTSMYLCASTQAGQGNHEQFFGPGTRLTVL.

This clonotype was detected only a few times. This rearrangement joins TRBV12-3 or TRBV12-4 to TRBJ1-2; 7 nucleotides line up with TRBD1. V trimming: 3 bases; J trimming: 4 bases; junction bases outside the gene matches: 8. The CDR3 has 15 amino acids. CDR3 nucleotides: TGTGCCAGCAGTTTTCGGACAGGACTGGGCTATGGCTACACCTTC. As protein: CASSFRTGLGYGYTF.

The sample holds a few counts of this clonotype. The junction differs from germline at one of its ends, possibly a read error. This chain uses TRBV20-1 with TRBJ2-3; D is perhaps TRBD1 (5 bases). The CDR3 is made up of 15 amino acids. Per the germline V gene, CDR1 is DFQATT and CDR2 is SNEGSKA (reference sequence). DNA for the CDR3: TGCAGTGCCCCGACAGAAAGACTTAGCACAGATACGCGGTATTTT. Its translation: CSAPTERLSTDTRYF.

This clonotype was detected a few times. The chain is built from TRBV2 and TRBJ1-5, with unresolved D. Trimming left V 9 bases short and J 0 bases short, with 15 bases between. Germline CDR1 and CDR2: SNHLY and FYNNEI. CDR3 length: 15 residues. The DNA for the CDR3 is TGTGCCAGTACTTCTAGGACGGATAGCAATCAGCCCCAGCATTTT. It encodes CASTSRTDSNQPQHF.

This clonotype has a count of ten or more. This chain joins TRBV7-8 and TRBJ2-5; TRBD2 matches at 9 bases. With V trimmed by 5 bases and J by 5 bases, 12 bases remained unmatched. This CDR3 has 16 residues. Germline lookup yields CDR1 SGHVS and CDR2 FQNEAQ. CDR3 sequence: CASSLSAGGPIETQYF. CDR3 DNA sequence: TGTGCCAGCAGCCTATCTGCGGGGGGGCCGATTGAGACCCAGTACTTC. The full variable domain, in which reference TRBV7-8 and TRBJ2-5 provide the parts outside the CDR3, is GAGVSQSPRYKVAKRGQDVALRCDPISGHVSLFWYQQALGQGPEFLTYFQNEAQLDKSGLPSDRFFAERPEGSVSTLKIQRTQQEDSAVYLCASSLSAGGPIETQYFGPGTRLLVL.

The chain has TRBV3-1 and TRBJ1-1, with D tentatively TRBD1 (5 bases). V gave up 6 bases and J gave up 7 bases, with 18 bases separating them. The CDR3 contains 14 residues. Looked up from germline, CDR1 is LGHDT and CDR2 is YNNKEL (reference sequence). This chain's CDR3 is CASRLNHRDLEAFF. CDR3 sequence (DNA): TGTGCCAGCAGACTAAATCACCGGGACCTTGAAGCTTTCTTT.

This clonotype turned up a few times. The chain carries TRBV7-6 and TRBJ2-3; no clear D. Trimming shortened V by 3 bases and J by 3 bases, and 16 bases separated the two germline ends. The CDR3 has 16 amino acids. The germline gives CDR1 SGHVS, CDR2 FNYEAQ. The CDR3 protein is CASSLSGPSQTDTQYF. CDR3 in DNA: TGTGCCAGCAGCTTGTCAGGACCCTCACAAACAGATACGCAGTATTTT.

V usage is TRBV28 and J usage is TRBJ2-3; 7 bases line up with TRBD1. V trimming: 4 bases; J trimming: 2 bases; junction bases outside the gene matches: 9. This CDR3 contains 16 residues. CDR1 is MDHEN, CDR2 SYDVKM, per germline. CDR3 region: CASSYLDREDTDTQYF. CDR3 DNA: TGTGCCAGCAGTTATCTCGACAGGGAAGACACAGATACGCAGTATTTT.

This clonotype was observed a few times. The rearrangement uses TRBV13 and TRBJ2-5; D tentatively reads TRBD1 or TRBD2 (5 bases each). Germline CDR1 reads PRHDT; CDR2 reads FYEKMQ (reference sequence). CDR3 size: 15 residues. Trimming pared 1 base from V and 7 bases from J, leaving 16 bases between. The DNA of the CDR3 is TGTGCCAGCAGCTTAGAGAGGGGCCCGACTGTGACCCAGTACTTC. Residues: CASSLERGPTVTQYF.

This chain links TRBV9 with TRBJ2-3; 15 bases fit TRBD2. The CDR3 totals 20 residues. Germline V gene sequence: CDR1 SGDLS, CDR2 YYNGEE. Trimming cost V 4 bases and J 0 bases; bases outside gene matches: 12. The CDR3 sequence is CASSPRTSGGAKTSTDTQYF. The CDR3 nucleotides read TGTGCCAGCAGCCCCAGGACTAGCGGGGGGGCAAAAACTAGCACAGATACGCAGTATTTT.

This clonotype was observed a handful of times. J is TRBJ2-3 and V is TRBV5-1, with 11 bases aligning to TRBD2. CDR3 length equals 16 residues. Germline assignment: CDR1 SGHRS and CDR2 YFSETQ. V was clipped by 4 bases and J by 3 bases; unmatched bases: 7. CDR3 nucleotides: TGCGCCAGCAGCCTACTAGCGGGGGCGGGTACAGATACGCAGTATTTT. It yields the protein CASSLLAGAGTDTQYF.

This clonotype has just a few counts. This chain joins TRBV12-3 or TRBV12-4 and TRBJ2-1; TRBD2 agrees at 11 bases. Trimming cost V 8 bases and J 3 bases; bases outside gene matches: 6. CDR3 length: 15 residues. The CDR3 DNA reads TGTGCCAGCGCCTTGGGACTAGCGGACTACAATGAGCAGTTCTTC. Translated: CASALGLADYNEQFF.

The chain couples TRBV7-9 to TRBJ2-5; no clear D gene. There are 14 residues in the CDR3. Germline values: CDR1 SEHNR, CDR2 FQNEAQ (reference sequence). The V end lost 1 base, the J end lost 5 bases, and 11 bases lay between the germline ends. The DNA for the CDR3 is TGTGCCAGCAGCTTAGAAGTCACGTGGGAGACCCAGTACTTC. Amino acids: CASSLEVTWETQYF.

The chain couples TRBV29-1 to TRBJ2-4; 9 bases line up with TRBD1. Trimming removed 6 bases from V and 0 bases from J; junction bases left unmatched: 9. Germline assignment: CDR1 SQVTM and CDR2 ANQGSEA. The CDR3 loop spans 16 amino acids. The CDR3 spells CSVGQGGSLAKNIQYF. CDR3 nucleotide sequence: TGCAGCGTGGGACAGGGAGGGTCCCTAGCCAAAAACATTCAGTACTTC. The full variable domain, its missing parts supplied by reference TRBV29-1 and TRBJ2-4, is SAVISQKPSRDICQRGTSLTIQCQVDSQVTMMFWYRQQPGQSLTLIATANQGSEATYESGFVIDKFPISRPNLTFSTLTVSNMSPEDSSIYLCSVGQGGSLAKNIQYFGAGTRLSVL.

The chain employs TRBV3-1 and TRBJ2-2; TRBD2 matches 8 bases. The CDR3 runs to 16 residues. CDR1 and CDR2 (germline): LGHDT, YNNKEL (reference sequence). After removal of 3 bases from V and 2 bases from J, the junction contained 5 bases not matched to a gene. CDR3 nucleotides: TGTGCCAGCAGCCAGTCTAGCGGGTATAACACCGGGGAGCTGTTTTTT. It specifies CASSQSSGYNTGELFF.

The V gene is TRBV4-3, the J gene TRBJ2-2, with 9 bases fitting TRBD1. The junction had 15 bases not matched to a gene; V was cut back by 3 bases and J by 7 bases. The CDR3 consists of 18 residues. CDR1 and CDR2 (germline): LGHNA, YSLEER. The CDR3 spells CASSHLPGQGYLGGELFF. The CDR3 nucleotides read TGCGCCAGCAGCCACCTACCGGGACAGGGATATTTGGGCGGGGAGCTGTTTTTT.

Notes on this clonotype: A read error is likely, as this CDR3 ends without the conserved phenylalanine or tryptophan. V and J are TRBV7-9 and TRBJ2-7; maybe TRBD1 (6 bases). CDR1 and CDR2 from the germline V gene are SEHNR and FQNEAQ (reference sequence). V dropped 5 bases and J dropped 9 bases, with 14 bases sitting between them. The CDR3 is 12 residues long. The CDR3 DNA reads TGTGCCAGCAGCACGGACAGTGCGAGGCAGTACTCC. Its protein is CASSTDSARQYS.

This clonotype occurred a few times. V gene TRBV25-1 combines with J gene TRBJ2-2, with 9 bases fitting TRBD1. Germline lookup yields CDR1 MGHDK and CDR2 SYGVNS. V lost 3 bases, J lost 6 bases, and 8 bases stayed unmatched. The CDR3 length is 16 residues. The CDR3 loop is CASSDPGQGPSGELFF. DNA of the CDR3: TGTGCCAGCAGTGACCCGGGACAGGGTCCTTCCGGGGAGCTGTTTTTT.

The CDR3 DNA sequence: TGTGCCAGCACATGGGATCCTAGCTCCTACGAGCAGTACTTC. Protein sequence: CASTWDPSSYEQYF. The chain has TRBV2 and TRBJ2-7, with D hard to call. Germline CDR1 SNHLY, CDR2 FYNNEI. Trimming took 7 bases from V and 0 from J, leaving 13 bases between them. The CDR3 totals 14 residues.

J is TRBJ2-1 and V is TRBV5-1, with D unclear. Germline CDR1 SGHRS, CDR2 YFSETQ. The V and J ends lost 6 bases and 2 bases respectively, with 9 bases between them. The CDR3 is 13 amino acids. Here the CDR3 reads CASTNLAYNEQFF. Written as DNA, the CDR3 is TGCGCCAGCACCAACCTAGCCTACAATGAGCAGTTCTTC.

This clonotype was counted between two and nine times. V gene TRBV4-2 combines with J gene TRBJ2-7; TRBD2 is a possible D gene (6 bases). V was shortened by 0 bases and J by 3 bases, with 18 bases between the two germline ends. This CDR3 is 17 amino acids long. The germline V gene has CDR1 LGHNA and CDR2 YNFKEQ. CDR3 protein: CASSQDPASVVFYEQYF. CDR3 sequence (DNA): TGTGCCAGCAGCCAAGATCCGGCTAGCGTGGTCTTCTACGAGCAGTACTTC.

The chain employs TRBV12-3 or TRBV12-4 and TRBJ2-5; TRBD2 matches at 7 bases. The junction had 3 bases not matched to a gene; V was cut back by 6 bases and J by 2 bases. The CDR3 contains 13 residues. The CDR3 sequence is CASRSSGQETQYF. The CDR3 nucleotides read TGTGCCAGCAGGAGTAGCGGGCAAGAGACCCAGTACTTC.

The DNA of the CDR3 is TGTGCCAGCAGCTTAGATCCTTGGACAGGACCGGCCAAAAACATTCAGTACTTC. Its translation is CASSLDPWTGPAKNIQYF. This chain connects TRBV11-2 to TRBJ2-4, with 7 positions matching TRBD1. CDR1 is SGHAT, CDR2 FQNNGV, per germline. With 0 bases clipped from V and 1 base from J, the junction kept 9 bases outside the gene matches. The CDR3 has 18 amino acids.

The chain recombines TRBV11-1 with TRBJ2-7; the D gene is possibly TRBD2 (7 bases). The CDR3 extends over 20 amino acids. Trimming pared 5 bases from V and 3 bases from J, leaving 32 bases between. Germline loops: CDR1 SGHAT, CDR2 FQDESV (reference sequence). The CDR3 DNA reads as TGTGCCAGCAGCCCAAGGGGGGGCTATGGACGGTCTAAGGAGGTCTACGAGCAGTACTTC. This sequence encodes CASSPRGGYGRSKEVYEQYF.

This clonotype was seen many times. The chain links TRBV20-1 to TRBJ2-1, with D maybe TRBD1 (6 bases). CDR1 DFQATT and CDR2 SNEGSKA come from the germline V gene (reference sequence). Trimming shortened V by 3 bases and J by 4 bases, and 16 bases separated the two germline ends. The CDR3 totals 15 residues. CDR3 protein: CSARATGTSYNEQFF. The CDR3 DNA reads as TGCAGTGCTAGGGCTACAGGGACCTCGTACAATGAGCAGTTCTTC.

This clonotype came up a few times. V is TRBV20-1 and J is TRBJ1-5; D remains unclear. The CDR3 extends over 15 amino acids. V gave up 3 bases and J gave up 6 bases, with 18 bases separating them. Germline V gene data show CDR1 as DFQATT and CDR2 as SNEGSKA (reference sequence). The CDR3 is CSASTLGLGSQPQHF. As DNA, the CDR3 is TGCAGTGCTAGTACTCTGGGTTTAGGGAGTCAGCCCCAGCATTTT.

This chain links TRBV12-3 or TRBV12-4 with TRBJ2-3; D is unclear. The CDR3 is 15 residues long. V was cut by 1 base and J by 5 bases, with 13 bases left in between. The CDR3 here is CASSLGPPVRDTQYF. CDR3 DNA sequence: TGTGCCAGCAGTTTAGGGCCCCCAGTTAGAGATACGCAGTATTTT.

The chain joins TRBV29-1 to TRBJ2-1, with 12 bases matching TRBD2. Per germline, CDR1 SQVTM and CDR2 ANQGSEA. The CDR3 runs 18 residues. V lost 6 bases to trimming and J lost 7 bases; unmatched junction nucleotides: 19. The CDR3 sequence: CSVAPSGRALMVGNEQFF. The DNA for the CDR3 is TGCAGCGTGGCGCCTAGCGGGAGGGCCCTCATGGTTGGGAATGAGCAGTTCTTC.

This rearrangement joins TRBV4-3 to TRBJ2-5; D remains unclear. The J call may be wrong; the DNA end is better matched by TRBJ2-7. Germline lookup yields CDR1 LGHNA and CDR2 YSLEER. The CDR3 totals 14 residues. In DNA, the CDR3 is TGCGCCAGCAGCCAAGATTCCCTAGCCTACGAGCAGTACTTC. The encoded protein is CASSQDSLAYEQYF.

There are a few counts of this clonotype. CDR3 DNA sequence: TGCGCCAGCAGCCCGCTGCGTGGAACTAATGAAAAACTGTTTTTT. Amino acids: CASSPLRGTNEKLFF. The chain joins TRBV5-1 to TRBJ1-4; no clear D. V was pared by 4 bases and J by 1 base, with 11 bases between. This CDR3 spans 15 amino acids. Germline V lookup: CDR1 SGHRS, CDR2 YFSETQ.